These 11 T cell receptor beta chains originate from one sample sequenced in a study of long-term antiretroviral therapy in people with HIV. The libraries were made with immunoSEQ v3.0 at survey level. Measured with immunoSEQ multiplex PCR; TCRdb has only the in-frame clones, and not every one. Altogether some 40,000 clones are present, around 83% being singletons, with the ten largest covering 4.5% to 7%. This material consisted of unsorted PBMCs, taken 3.1 years after starting antiretroviral therapy. These receptors all stem from a woman in her forties or fifties with HIV.

This chain uses TRBV23-1 with TRBJ1-5; D gene unclear. TRBV23-1 carries the ORF label, with uncertain function. V shed 2 bases and J shed 2 bases, with 16 bases lying between them. CDR3 size: 17 residues. For the CDR3, the DNA is TGCGCCAGCAGTCAAGAAAGCGGTCTGGGAGGCAATCAGCCCCAGCATTTT. As protein: CASSQESGLGGNQPQHF.

This clone has a single count. The chain combines TRBV14 with TRBJ2-7, with a tentative D call TRBD2 (6 bases). The CDR3 totals 15 residues. Germline V gives CDR1 SGHDN, CDR2 FVKESK. V was cut by 0 bases and J by 9 bases, with 18 bases left in between. CDR3: CASSQDRAGGFAQYF. CDR3 DNA sequence: TGTGCCAGCAGCCAAGATCGAGCAGGAGGGTTTGCGCAGTACTTC. Using reference TRBV14 and TRBJ2-7 for the parts outside the CDR3, the full variable domain is EAGVTQFPSHSVIEKGQTVTLRCDPISGHDNLYWYRRVMGKEIKFLLHFVKESKQDESGMPNNRFLAERTGGTYSTLKVQPAELEDSGVYFCASSQDRAGGFAQYFGPGTRLTVT.

The chain employs TRBV11-2 and TRBJ2-1; D gene uncertain. The CDR3 sequence is 16 residues long. V gave up 3 bases and J gave up 0 bases, with 12 bases separating them. The germline V gene encodes CDR1 SGHAT and CDR2 FQNNGV. The CDR3 coding sequence is TGTGCCAGCAGCTTCCAAAACCCCGGCTCCTACAATGAGCAGTTCTTC. As protein: CASSFQNPGSYNEQFF.

The CDR3, as DNA: TGTGCCACCAGCACGGGGGACAGGGTTGGGAACACTGAAGCTTTCTTT. It yields the protein CATSTGDRVGNTEAFF. The chain employs TRBV15 and TRBJ1-1, with 9 bases matching TRBD1. Germline-derived CDR1 and CDR2 are LNHNV and YYDKDF (reference sequence). The J segment lost 1 base and the V segment lost 4 bases, leaving 7 bases of the junction unmatched. This CDR3 spans 16 amino acids.

The gene calls are TRBV9 and TRBJ1-4, with D perhaps TRBD1 (5 bases). Looked up from germline, CDR1 is SGDLS and CDR2 is YYNGEE. Trimming left V 4 bases short and J 8 bases short, with 9 bases between. This CDR3 has 12 amino acids. CDR3 sequence reads: CASSSSGEKLFF. In DNA, the CDR3 is TGTGCCAGCAGCTCTTCAGGGGAAAAACTGTTTTTT.

The rearrangement links TRBV6-5 to TRBJ1-5, with D unclear. This CDR3 is 14 amino acids long. The V gene lost 0 bases and the J gene lost 7 bases, with 10 bases spanning the gap. Germline V lookup: CDR1 MNHEY, CDR2 SVGAGI. CDR3: CASSYSRNKQPQHF. DNA for the CDR3: TGTGCCAGCAGTTACTCGAGGAACAAGCAGCCCCAGCATTTT.

This sequence joins TRBV7-9 and TRBJ1-2; possible D gene TRBD1, 5 bases. The germline gives CDR1 SEHNR, CDR2 FQNEAQ (reference sequence). V dropped 5 bases and J dropped 8 bases, with 18 bases sitting between them. The CDR3 is made up of 14 amino acids. The CDR3 region has the DNA TGTGCCAGCAGCCCCCAGGGTGGGGGTGAAGGCTACACCTTC. Translation gives CASSPQGGGEGYTF.

This chain links TRBV6-4 with TRBJ2-3, with 12 bases fitting TRBD2. Germline CDR1 MRHNA, CDR2 SNTAGT. The CDR3 is made up of 17 amino acids. The V segment lost 6 bases and the J segment 3 bases; nucleotides outside the gene matches: 10. CDR3 region: CASSDRASGGGTDTQYF. The CDR3 DNA reads TGTGCCAGCAGCGATCGCGCTAGCGGGGGGGGTACAGATACGCAGTATTTT.

In its sample, this clone was seen once. V is TRBV7-6 and J is TRBJ1-2; D gene ambiguous. Germline V gives CDR1 SGHVS, CDR2 FNYEAQ. The CDR3 sequence is 15 residues long. Trimming removed 5 bases from V and 2 bases from J, with 15 bases in between. The CDR3 DNA reads TGTGCCAGCAGCCCAGTAGTGGATCCCAACTATGGCTACACCTTC. It specifies CASSPVVDPNYGYTF.

V usage is TRBV10-3 and J usage is TRBJ1-2; D might be TRBD1 (5 bases). The CDR3 runs 15 residues. With 2 bases removed from V and 0 bases from J, the gap between germline ends came to 10 bases. In germline, CDR1 is ENHRY, CDR2 SYGVKD. The CDR3 spells CAISERPGTNYGYTF. The CDR3 nucleotides are TGTGCCATCAGTGAGCGACCAGGGACTAACTATGGCTACACCTTC.

This clone turned up a few times. The chain is built from TRBV11-2 and TRBJ1-3; D is ambiguous. Per germline, CDR1 SGHAT and CDR2 FQNNGV. The CDR3 runs to 14 residues. V lost 5 bases to trimming and J lost 0 bases, with 8 bases between them. The CDR3 is CASSLQISGNTIYF. Here the CDR3 DNA reads TGTGCCAGCAGCCTACAGATCTCTGGAAACACCATATATTTT. The full variable domain, completed using reference TRBV11-2 and TRBJ1-3, is EAGVAQSPRYKIIEKRQSVAFWCNPISGHATLYWYQQILGQGPKLLIQFQNNGVVDDSQLPKDRFSAERLKGVDSTLKIQPAKLEDSAVYLCASSLQISGNTIYFGEGSWLTVV.